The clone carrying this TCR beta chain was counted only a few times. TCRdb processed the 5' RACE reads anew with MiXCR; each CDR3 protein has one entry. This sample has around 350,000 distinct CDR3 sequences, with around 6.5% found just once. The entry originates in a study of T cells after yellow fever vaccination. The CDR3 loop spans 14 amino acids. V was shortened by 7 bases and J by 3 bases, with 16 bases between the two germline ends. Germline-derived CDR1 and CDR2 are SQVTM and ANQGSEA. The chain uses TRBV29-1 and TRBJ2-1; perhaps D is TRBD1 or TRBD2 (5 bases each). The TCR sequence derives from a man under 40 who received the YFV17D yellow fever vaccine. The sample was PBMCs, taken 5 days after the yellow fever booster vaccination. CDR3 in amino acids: CSANSGHNYNEQFF. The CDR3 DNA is TGCAGCGCTAACAGCGGACACAACTACAATGAGCAGTTCTTC.